This is a list of T cell receptor beta chains from one sample in a study of T cell responses to AZD1222 COVID-19 vaccine. Data came from immunoSEQ multiplex PCR; TCRdb stores just in-frame clones and leaves some out. The table records under 150,000 clones, roughly 88% of them present only once. The starting material was peripheral blood, obtained 28 days after the second AZD1222 dose. The receptor source for this set is an adult who received the AZD1222 COVID-19 vaccine. CDR3s include the opening cysteine and the closing phenylalanine or tryptophan. Each record gives: J gene, D gene, V gene, clone size, CDR3 protein, CDR3 DNA. The D gene is left open where the match is weak. Size is stated for part of the rows, as once, few or many counts, or as a class when the clone is expanded.

>TRBJ1-1|.|TRBV7-2|.
CASSLTGIEAFF
TGTGCCAGCAGCTTAACAGGGATAGAAGCTTTCTTT
>TRBJ1-1|.|TRBV27|.
CASRLKPTGVRPNTEAFF
TGTGCCAGCAGGCTTAAACCGACAGGTGTAAGACCGAACACTGAAGCTTTCTTT
>TRBJ1-1|.|TRBV5-1|.
CASSLEGGAAATEAFF
TGCGCCAGCAGCTTAGAGGGAGGGGCCGCCGCCACTGAAGCTTTCTTT
>TRBJ2-7|.|TRBV24-1|.
CATGTGERYEQYF
TGTGCCACCGGAACAGGTGAACGCTACGAGCAGTACTTC
>TRBJ1-4|.|TRBV9|.
CASSVGGRPQEKLFF
TGTGCCAGCAGCGTAGGGGGTCGCCCTCAAGAAAAACTGTTTTTT
>TRBJ1-2|.|TRBV9|.
CASSLTGGYGYTF
TGTGCCAGCAGCCTGACAGGCGGCTATGGCTACACCTTC
>TRBJ1-1|.|TRBV2|.
CASSDRGGTMNTEAFF
TGTGCCAGCAGTGATCGAGGGGGAACCATGAACACTGAAGCTTTCTTT
>TRBJ2-7|TRBD2|TRBV28|.
CASSPAGESYEQYF
TGTGCCAGCAGTCCCGCGGGGGAGTCCTACGAGCAGTACTTC
>TRBJ2-3|TRBD1|TRBV6-1|.
CASSEVHRTGGRSQYF
TGTGCCAGCAGTGAAGTCCACCGGACAGGGGGAAGATCGCAGTATTTT
>TRBJ1-2|.|TRBV5-6|.
CASSGTTNYGYTF
TGTGCCAGCAGCGGGACAACTAACTATGGCTACACCTTC
>TRBJ1-6|TRBD1|TRBV18|.
CASSPRTGRGVSPLHF
TGTGCCAGCTCACCTCGGACAGGCAGGGGCGTTTCACCCCTCCACTTT
>TRBJ2-5|.|TRBV28|.
CASRPLRGAEETQYF
TGTGCCAGCAGACCCCTGCGTGGGGCAGAAGAGACCCAGTACTTC
>TRBJ1-1|.|TRBV11-2|.
CASSLGAWGNTEAFF
TGTGCCAGCAGCTTAGGGGCTTGGGGGAACACTGAAGCTTTCTTT
>TRBJ1-2|.|TRBV21-1|.
CASSNRDRDYGYTF
TGTGCCAGCAGCAACCGGGACAGGGACTATGGCTACACCTTC
>TRBJ2-2|.|TRBV4-1|.
CASSQDLLGTGELFF
TGCGCCAGCAGCCAAGACCTACTAGGGACCGGGGAGCTGTTTTTT
>TRBJ2-1|.|TRBV9|.
CASSAQKNNEQFF
TGTGCCAGCAGCGCGCAGAAAAACAATGAGCAGTTCTTC
>TRBJ1-4|.|TRBV7-2|once
CASSSREGANEKLFF
TGTGCCAGCAGCAGCAGGGAGGGGGCTAATGAAAAACTGTTTTTT
>TRBJ1-2|.|TRBV15|few
CATSRDIAAGYTF
TGTGCCACCAGCAGAGATATAGCAGCCGGCTACACCTTC
>TRBJ2-1|TRBD2|TRBV11-1|.
CASRELAGVYNEQFF
TGTGCCAGCAGGGAGCTAGCGGGGGTCTACAATGAGCAGTTCTTC
>TRBJ2-3|.|TRBV10-3|.
CAISTSFMADTQYF
TGTGCCATCAGTACTAGTTTTATGGCAGATACGCAGTATTTT
>TRBJ1-2|.|TRBV7-2|.
CASSLSGAGRGGYTF
TGTGCCAGCAGCTTATCCGGAGCAGGGAGAGGTGGCTACACCTTC
>TRBJ1-5|TRBD1|TRBV6-5|.
CASRQNRDRGQPQHF
TGTGCCAGCAGACAGAACCGGGACAGGGGTCAGCCCCAGCATTTT
>TRBJ1-6|.|TRBV4-2|.
CASSQAWTANSPLHF
TGTGCCAGCAGCCAAGCCTGGACGGCCAATTCACCCCTCCACTTT
>TRBJ2-7|TRBD1|TRBV28|.
CASSSGTVTSEQYF
TGTGCCAGCAGTTCCGGGACAGTTACTTCCGAGCAGTACTTC
>TRBJ1-1|TRBD1|TRBV6-5|.
CASTGQGENLREAFF
TGTGCCAGCACAGGACAGGGGGAAAACCTGCGAGAAGCTTTCTTT
>TRBJ2-5|TRBD2|TRBV19|.
CASSIRLAGGETQYF
TGTGCCAGTAGTATAAGACTAGCTGGGGGAGAGACCCAGTACTTC
>TRBJ1-2|TRBD1|TRBV6-2/TRBV6-3|.
CASSSGTARSYTYGYTF
TGTGCCAGCAGCTCCGGGACAGCTCGTTCTTACACCTATGGCTACACCTTC
>TRBJ2-1|TRBD2|TRBV4-1|.
CASSQVAGEYNEQFF
TGCGCCAGCAGCCAAGTAGCGGGGGAGTACAATGAGCAGTTCTTC
>TRBJ2-1|.|TRBV7-6|.
CASSLPRVPEQFF
TGTGCCAGCAGCTTACCTAGGGTCCCTGAGCAGTTCTTC
>TRBJ2-1|.|TRBV7-2|.
CASSFRGGLLGEQFF
TGTGCCAGCAGCTTTCGGGGCGGACTATTGGGTGAGCAGTTCTTC
>TRBJ2-3|TRBD2|TRBV27|.
CASGALAGGQDTQYF
TGTGCCAGCGGGGCCCTAGCGGGGGGGCAAGATACGCAGTATTTT
>TRBJ1-2|TRBD1|TRBV5-8|.
CASSLMAGGNYGYTF
TGTGCCAGCAGCTTGATGGCAGGGGGTAACTATGGCTACACCTTC
>TRBJ2-2|TRBD2|TRBV11-3|.
CASSPSGGTNTGELFF
TGTGCCAGCAGCCCTAGCGGGGGGACGAACACCGGGGAGCTGTTTTTT
>TRBJ1-5|.|TRBV19|.
CASSISPDQPQHF
TGTGCCAGTAGTATAAGTCCGGATCAGCCCCAGCATTTT
>TRBJ1-4|.|TRBV7-9|.
CASARDAEVFF
TGTGCCAGCGCTCGGGACGCAGAGGTGTTTTTT
>TRBJ1-3|TRBD1|TRBV28|.
CASSPGGGSGNTIYF
TGTGCCAGCAGCCCAGGGGGCGGCTCTGGAAACACCATATATTTT
>TRBJ2-5|.|TRBV12-3/TRBV12-4|.
CASSFLGEETQYF
TGTGCCAGCAGTTTTTTGGGAGAAGAGACCCAGTACTTC
>TRBJ1-2|.|TRBV2|.
CASSGLGGYTF
TGTGCCAGCAGTGGTCTTGGAGGCTACACCTTC
>TRBJ1-5|.|TRBV6-5|few
CASSYSNGVGQPQHF
TGTGCCAGCAGTTACTCGAACGGGGTCGGTCAGCCCCAGCATTTT
>TRBJ2-5|TRBD2|TRBV6-5|.
CASQKGLAVQETQYF
TGTGCCAGCCAAAAGGGACTAGCGGTACAAGAGACCCAGTACTTC
>TRBJ1-3|TRBD1|TRBV7-2|few
CASSPRTGSSGNTIYF
TGTGCCAGCAGCCCGAGGACAGGGAGCTCTGGAAACACCATATATTTT
>TRBJ2-2|.|TRBV4-2|.
CASSLERLANTGELFF
TGTGCCAGCAGCCTAGAGCGTCTAGCGAACACCGGGGAGCTGTTTTTT
>TRBJ1-2|TRBD1|TRBV6-1|.
CASSEPYGTGGGGYTF
TGTGCCAGCAGTGAACCATACGGGACAGGGGGAGGTGGCTACACCTTC
>TRBJ1-1|.|TRBV19|.
CASSIGAEGTEAFF
TGTGCCAGTAGTATTGGGGCAGAGGGCACTGAAGCTTTCTTT
>TRBJ2-3|TRBD2|TRBV6-6|.
CASSDSGPSTDTQYF
TGTGCCAGCAGTGATAGCGGGCCTAGCACAGATACGCAGTATTTT
>TRBJ2-7|.|TRBV6-6|.
CASSYSYGVQYF
TGTGCCAGCAGTTACTCTTACGGGGTGCAGTACTTC
>TRBJ2-5|.|TRBV5-8|.
CASSFWETSQYF
TGTGCCAGCAGCTTCTGGGAGACGTCCCAGTACTTC
>TRBJ1-1|.|TRBV27|.
CASSRQEENTEAFF
TGTGCCAGCAGTAGACAGGAGGAGAACACTGAAGCTTTCTTT
>TRBJ2-1|TRBD1|TRBV5-1|.
CASSFTGVLYNEQFF
TGCGCCAGCAGCTTTACAGGGGTTCTGTACAATGAGCAGTTCTTC
>TRBJ1-2|.|TRBV2|.
CASSAGEGYYGYTF
TGTGCCAGCAGTGCCGGGGAGGGGTACTATGGCTACACCTTC
>TRBJ1-1|.|TRBV19|.
CASSTRMWGGATEAFF
TGTGCCAGTAGTACGAGGATGTGGGGGGGGGCCACTGAAGCTTTCTTT
>TRBJ1-4|TRBD1|TRBV11-2|.
CASSFGQGREKLFF
TGTGCCAGCAGCTTCGGACAGGGTCGGGAAAAACTGTTTTTT
>TRBJ1-1|TRBD1|TRBV7-2|.
CASSWRTGGSGEAFF
TGTGCCAGCAGCTGGAGGACAGGGGGTAGCGGTGAAGCTTTCTTT
>TRBJ1-1|.|TRBV6-5|.
CASSYAVTATNTEAFF
TGTGCCAGCAGTTACGCGGTGACCGCGACTAACACTGAAGCTTTCTTT
>TRBJ1-1|.|TRBV6-5|.
CASSYTGLANTEAFF
TGTGCCAGCAGTTACACCGGACTAGCGAACACTGAAGCTTTCTTT
>TRBJ1-1|.|TRBV7-2|once
CASSLAGGQTYPEAFF
TGTGCCAGCAGCTTAGCGGGGGGGCAGACGTACCCTGAAGCTTTCTTT
>TRBJ1-2|.|TRBV18|.
CASSPPGRGDYGYTF
TGTGCCAGCTCACCACCCGGTCGGGGGGACTATGGCTACACCTTC
>TRBJ2-5|.|TRBV7-2|.
CASSARVSETQYF
TGTGCCAGCAGCGCCAGGGTTTCGGAGACCCAGTACTTC
>TRBJ1-3|TRBD1|TRBV7-2|.
CASSPGGSSGNTIYF
TGTGCCAGCAGCCCAGGGGGGAGCTCTGGAAACACCATATATTTT
>TRBJ1-1|.|TRBV3-1/TRBV3-2|once
CASSQDLSTEAFF
TGTGCCAGCAGCCAAGACCTCAGCACTGAAGCTTTCTTT